The rows below give T cell receptor beta chains drawn from one sample of a study of lymphopenia after photon versus proton radiotherapy. Sequencing used immunoSEQ multiplex PCR; TCRdb keeps in-frame clones, though not all of them. The sample holds approximately 17,000 clones, around 90% seen once. Source: peripheral blood, taken from a patient treated with photon-based radiotherapy. Receptors originate from a man in his sixties with pancreatic cancer. Each CDR3 is given with its conserved first and last residue. D genes are given only for firm matches. Rows give clone size only sometimes, using once, few, many, or a class for an expanded clone.

clone size	V gene	J gene	D gene	CDR3 DNA	CDR3 protein
-	TRBV6-1	TRBJ1-2	-	TGTGCCAGCAGTGATTCAGAGGTCTATGGCTACACCTTC	CASSDSEVYGYTF
once	TRBV19	TRBJ1-6	-	TGTGCCAGTAATGGGGGAATTGGGACACTACATTCACCCCTCCACTTT	CASNGGIGTLHSPLHF
-	TRBV5-1	TRBJ1-2	-	TGCGCCAGCAGCTTGGGACAGGACCCTTATGGCTACACCTTC	CASSLGQDPYGYTF
-	TRBV5-4	TRBJ2-7	TRBD1	TGTGCCAGCAGCGGGGGACAGTCTGCCCTCGAGCAGTACTTC	CASSGGQSALEQYF
-	TRBV9	TRBJ2-3	TRBD2	TGTGCCAGCAGCGAGGGAATAAGCGGGGGGTTCGCAGATACGCAGTATTTT	CASSEGISGGFADTQYF
-	TRBV9	TRBJ2-7	TRBD2	TGTGCCAGCAGCGCTAGCGGGGGGGCCGCCTTCTACGAGCAGTACTTC	CASSASGGAAFYEQYF
-	TRBV5-1	TRBJ2-7	-	TGCGCCAGCAGCTTGGCCGCAGGGCCCGAGCAGTACTTC	CASSLAAGPEQYF
-	TRBV9	TRBJ2-1	-	TGTGCCAGCAGCGTCCGTTTAGGGCTCTACAATGAGCAGTTCTTC	CASSVRLGLYNEQFF
-	TRBV18	TRBJ2-1	-	TGTGCCAGCTCACGCGACCACTCCTACAATGAGCAGTTCTTC	CASSRDHSYNEQFF
-	TRBV18	TRBJ2-1	TRBD2	TGTGCCAGCTCACCACCGCGGGGGAGCTCCTACAATGAGCAGTTCTTC	CASSPPRGSSYNEQFF
-	TRBV18	TRBJ1-1	-	TGTGCCAGCTCACCACCGAGGACGCGCGACGAAGCTTTCTTT	CASSPPRTRDEAFF
-	TRBV5-1	TRBJ2-5	-	TGCGCCAGCAGCGTTCCCGGGACCAAGGGAGAGACCCAGTACTTC	CASSVPGTKGETQYF
once	TRBV5-1	TRBJ2-3	TRBD2	TGCGCCAGCAGCCCAGGACTAGCGGGGGTTATGACAGATACGCAGTATTTT	CASSPGLAGVMTDTQYF
-	TRBV6-5	TRBJ1-4	TRBD1	TGTGCCAGCAGTTCCGGGACAGTTTCCTTGGGTGAAAAACTGTTTTTT	CASSSGTVSLGEKLFF
-	TRBV13	TRBJ1-6	TRBD1	TGTGCCAGCAGCGCTTCCGGGACAGGGCGAACCAAACCCCTCCACTTT	CASSASGTGRTKPLHF
once	TRBV5-4	TRBJ2-1	-	TGTGCCAGCAGCCCGGAAGGGGGCAATGAGCAGTTCTTC	CASSPEGGNEQFF
-	TRBV7-2	TRBJ2-5	-	TGTGCCAGCAGCTTAAGACAGGGAGGGATGGTGGAGACCCAGTACTTC	CASSLRQGGMVETQYF
once	TRBV7-2	TRBJ2-7	TRBD2	TGTGCCAGCAGCCTCGGGACTAGCGGGTTCTACGAGCAGTACTTC	CASSLGTSGFYEQYF
-	TRBV5-4	TRBJ1-5	-	TGTGCCAGCAGCTTGTTATCTAGCAATCAGCCCCAGCATTTT	CASSLLSSNQPQHF
-	TRBV5-1	TRBJ1-1	-	TGCGCCAGCAGCCTCGGGACAATGAACACTGAAGCTTTCTTT	CASSLGTMNTEAFF
-	TRBV21-1	TRBJ1-4	-	TGTGCCAGCAGCAAAGGGGAGGGGGTGGAAGGCAGTCGAGAGGAAAAACTGTTTTTT	CASSKGEGVEGSREEKLFF
-	TRBV4-3	TRBJ2-7	-	TGCGCCAGCAGCCCGCAGGAGGGTGGCTCCTACGAGCAGTACTTC	CASSPQEGGSYEQYF